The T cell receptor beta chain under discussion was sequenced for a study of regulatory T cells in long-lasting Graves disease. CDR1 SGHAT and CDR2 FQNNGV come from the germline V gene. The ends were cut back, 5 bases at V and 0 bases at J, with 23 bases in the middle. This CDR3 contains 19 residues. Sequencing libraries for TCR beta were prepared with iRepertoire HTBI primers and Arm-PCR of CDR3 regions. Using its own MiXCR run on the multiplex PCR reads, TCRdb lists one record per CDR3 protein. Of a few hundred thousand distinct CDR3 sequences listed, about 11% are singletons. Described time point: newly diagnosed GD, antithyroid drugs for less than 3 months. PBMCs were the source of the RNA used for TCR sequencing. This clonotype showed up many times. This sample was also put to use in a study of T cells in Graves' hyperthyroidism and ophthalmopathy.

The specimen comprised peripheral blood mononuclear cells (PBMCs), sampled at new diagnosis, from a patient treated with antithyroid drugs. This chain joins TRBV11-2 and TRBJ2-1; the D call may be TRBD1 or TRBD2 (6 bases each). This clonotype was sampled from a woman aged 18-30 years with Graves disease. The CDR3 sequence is CASSRQRGGGLGSYNEQFF. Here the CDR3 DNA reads TGTGCCAGCAGCCGTCAGCGCGGTGGGGGGCTGGGCTCCTACAATGAGCAGTTCTTC.